Reported below is one TCR beta chain. V lost 5 bases and J 2 bases, leaving 7 bases between the germline ends. CDR1 and CDR2 from the germline V gene are KGHSH and LQKENI. CDR3 length: 13 amino acids. This entry comes from a study of blood T cell repertoires in COVID-19. Authors' processing steps: Estimation of nucleated cell counts relied on the amplification of reference gene primers. Some clones are missing from TCRdb's copy, which holds only in-frame ones; the method was immunoSEQ multiplex PCR. V, J and clone size were drawn from that table, and D and trimming were deduced from the DNA. The data show some 200,000 clones, with about four fifths seen just once and approximately 6.1% held by the top ten.

The sequence was collected from a woman aged 40 to 50 with acute or convalescent COVID-19. Sample: peripheral blood. The chain employs TRBV18 and TRBJ1-3; unclear D gene. Here the CDR3 DNA reads TGTGCCAGCTCAAAGCCGGCTGGAAACACCATATATTTT. Translated: CASSKPAGNTIYF.